These 9 T cell receptor beta chains were all obtained from the same sample, sequenced in a study of graft-versus-host responses after intestinal transplantation. Profiling relied on immunoSEQ multiplex PCR, and the TCRdb table lists in-frame clones only, not all of them. The profile shows around 29,000 clones, 93% of them singletons. Sequenced here: PBMCs, sampled roughly 68 days after intestinal transplant. Receptor source: a human patient who received an intestinal transplant, so some T cells may come from the graft donor.

To note about this clone: Because the CDR3's place on the DNA is in doubt, the DNA is left out and the CDR3 is given as listed by TCRdb. The V and J genes are TRBV7-8 and TRBJ1-1; the D segment call TRBD1 is taken from the table without a DNA check. Inclusive of both ends, the CDR3 amounts to 15 amino acids. Germline assignment: CDR1 SGHVS and CDR2 FQNEAQ. The CDR3 protein is CASSFGPGQNTEAFF.

This chain uses TRBV6-1 with TRBJ2-7; 9 bases agree with TRBD1. Trimming at V came to 3 bases and at J to 0 bases, leaving 6 bases not matched to a gene. CDR1 MNHNS and CDR2 SASEGT come from the germline V gene. The CDR3 runs to 16 residues. CDR3 region: CASSDTRDRDSYEQYF. For the CDR3, the DNA is TGTGCCAGCAGTGATACCCGGGACAGGGACTCCTACGAGCAGTACTTC.

The chain recombines TRBV28 with TRBJ1-4, with D perhaps matching TRBD1 (5 bases). The CDR3 runs 16 residues. Germline CDR1 reads MDHEN; CDR2 reads SYDVKM. With 3 bases removed from V and 1 base from J, the gap between germline ends came to 12 bases. The CDR3 is CASSLSQGRTNEKLFF. In DNA, the CDR3 is TGTGCCAGCAGTTTGTCGCAGGGAAGAACTAATGAAAAACTGTTTTTT.

V gene TRBV2 combines with J gene TRBJ2-3; 10 bases fit TRBD2. The CDR3 spans 15 residues. V shed 6 bases, J shed 2 bases, and the junction held 5 bases outside the gene matches. From germline, CDR1 is SNHLY and CDR2 FYNNEI. CDR3 nucleotides: TGTGCCAGCAGGAGACTAGCGGGCCTCACAGATACGCAGTATTTT. Translation: CASRRLAGLTDTQYF.

This chain uses TRBV7-3 with TRBJ2-7; 7 nucleotides align to TRBD1. The CDR3 is 13 residues long. Germline CDR1 reads SGHTA; CDR2 reads FQGTGA. After removal of 3 bases from V and 2 bases from J, the junction contained 1 base not matched to a gene. CDR3 in amino acids: CASSFGQAYEQYF. The DNA of the CDR3 is TGTGCCAGCAGCTTCGGACAGGCCTACGAGCAGTACTTC.

The chain joins TRBV7-2 to TRBJ2-1, with 14 bases identical to TRBD2. The CDR3 covers 16 residues. V shed 5 bases and J 7 bases; nucleotides not matched to a gene: 7. Looked up from germline, CDR1 is SGHTA and CDR2 is FQGNSA. The CDR3, as DNA: TGTGCCAGCAGCATGCCGGGACTAGCGGGAGTAAATGAGCAGTTCTTC. It codes for CASSMPGLAGVNEQFF.

The V and J genes are TRBV5-1 and TRBJ2-5, with 10 positions matching TRBD1. Matching the DNA end better, TRBJ2-7 makes the J call doubtful. CDR3 length equals 19 residues. Germline CDR1 SGHRS, CDR2 YFSETQ. CDR3: CASSLGGTGDLSFPYEQYF. The CDR3, as DNA: TGCGCCAGCAGCTTGGGGGGGACAGGGGACCTCTCGTTCCCCTACGAGCAGTACTTC.

The rearrangement joins TRBV2 to TRBJ1-5; 11 bases are a match to TRBD1. The V gene end was trimmed by 7 bases and the J gene end by 6 bases; junction bases not matched to a gene: 11. This CDR3 is built from 16 residues. Germline V gives CDR1 SNHLY, CDR2 FYNNEI. In DNA form, the CDR3 reads TGTGCCAGCAATCCCGGGACAGGGGGGGTTAGTCAGCCCCAGCATTTT. This codes for CASNPGTGGVSQPQHF.

This sequence joins TRBV14 and TRBJ2-3; TRBD2 matches 7 bases. CDR3 length equals 13 residues. V lost 1 base to trimming and J lost 6 bases; unmatched junction nucleotides: 1. The germline V gene has CDR1 SGHDN and CDR2 FVKESK. CDR3 in amino acids: CASSQGRGDTQYF. The CDR3 DNA follows: TGTGCCAGCAGCCAAGGGCGGGGGGATACGCAGTATTTT.